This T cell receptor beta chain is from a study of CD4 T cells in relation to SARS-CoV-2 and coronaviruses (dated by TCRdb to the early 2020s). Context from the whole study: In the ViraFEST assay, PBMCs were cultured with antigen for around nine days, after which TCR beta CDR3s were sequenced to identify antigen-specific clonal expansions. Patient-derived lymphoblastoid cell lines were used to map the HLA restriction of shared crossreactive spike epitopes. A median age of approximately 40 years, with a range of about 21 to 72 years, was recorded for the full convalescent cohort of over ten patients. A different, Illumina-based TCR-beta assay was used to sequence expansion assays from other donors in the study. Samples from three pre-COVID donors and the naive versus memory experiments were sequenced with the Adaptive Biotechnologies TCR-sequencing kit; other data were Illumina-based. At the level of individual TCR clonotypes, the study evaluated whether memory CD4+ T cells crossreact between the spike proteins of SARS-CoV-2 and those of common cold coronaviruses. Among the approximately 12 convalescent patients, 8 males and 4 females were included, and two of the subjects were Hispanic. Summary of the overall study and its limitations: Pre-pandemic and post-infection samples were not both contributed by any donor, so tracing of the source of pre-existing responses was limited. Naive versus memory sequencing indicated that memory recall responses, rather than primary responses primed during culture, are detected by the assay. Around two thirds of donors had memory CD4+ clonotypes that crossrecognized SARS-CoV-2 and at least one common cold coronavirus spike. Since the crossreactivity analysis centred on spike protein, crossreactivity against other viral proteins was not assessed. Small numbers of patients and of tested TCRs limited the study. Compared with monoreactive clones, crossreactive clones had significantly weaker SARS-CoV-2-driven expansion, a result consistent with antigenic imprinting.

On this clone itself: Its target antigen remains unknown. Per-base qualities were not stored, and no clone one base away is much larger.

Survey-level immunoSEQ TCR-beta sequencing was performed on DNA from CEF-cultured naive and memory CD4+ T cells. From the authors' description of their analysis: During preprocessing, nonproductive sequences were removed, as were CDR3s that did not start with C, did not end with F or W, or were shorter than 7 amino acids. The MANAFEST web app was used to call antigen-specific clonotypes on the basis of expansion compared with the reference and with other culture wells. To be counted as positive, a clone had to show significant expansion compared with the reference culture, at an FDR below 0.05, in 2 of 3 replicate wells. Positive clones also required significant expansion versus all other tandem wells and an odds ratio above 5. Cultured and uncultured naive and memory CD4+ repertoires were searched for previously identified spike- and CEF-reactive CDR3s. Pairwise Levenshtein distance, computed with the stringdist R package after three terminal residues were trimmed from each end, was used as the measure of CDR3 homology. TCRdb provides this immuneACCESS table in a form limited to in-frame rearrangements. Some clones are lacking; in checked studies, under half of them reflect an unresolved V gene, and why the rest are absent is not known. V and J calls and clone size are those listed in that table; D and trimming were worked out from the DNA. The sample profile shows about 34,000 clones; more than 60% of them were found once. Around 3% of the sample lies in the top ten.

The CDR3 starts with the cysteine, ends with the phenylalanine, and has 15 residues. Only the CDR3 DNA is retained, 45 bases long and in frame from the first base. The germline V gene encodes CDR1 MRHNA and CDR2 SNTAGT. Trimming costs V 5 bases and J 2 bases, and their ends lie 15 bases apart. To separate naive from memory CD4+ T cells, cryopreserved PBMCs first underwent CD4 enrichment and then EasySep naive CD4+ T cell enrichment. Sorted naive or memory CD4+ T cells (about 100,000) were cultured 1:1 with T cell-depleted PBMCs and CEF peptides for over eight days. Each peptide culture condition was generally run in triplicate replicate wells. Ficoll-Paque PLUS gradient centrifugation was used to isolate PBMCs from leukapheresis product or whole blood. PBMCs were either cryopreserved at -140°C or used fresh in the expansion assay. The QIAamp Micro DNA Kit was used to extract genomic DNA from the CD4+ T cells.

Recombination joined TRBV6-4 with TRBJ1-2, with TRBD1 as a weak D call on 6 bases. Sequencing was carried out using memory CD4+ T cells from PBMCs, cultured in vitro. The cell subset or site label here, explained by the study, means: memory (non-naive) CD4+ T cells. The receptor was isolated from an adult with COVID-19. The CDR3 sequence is CASSIIAGENYGYTF. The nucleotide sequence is TGTGCCAGCAGTATTATTGCAGGGGAGAACTATGGCTACACCTTC.